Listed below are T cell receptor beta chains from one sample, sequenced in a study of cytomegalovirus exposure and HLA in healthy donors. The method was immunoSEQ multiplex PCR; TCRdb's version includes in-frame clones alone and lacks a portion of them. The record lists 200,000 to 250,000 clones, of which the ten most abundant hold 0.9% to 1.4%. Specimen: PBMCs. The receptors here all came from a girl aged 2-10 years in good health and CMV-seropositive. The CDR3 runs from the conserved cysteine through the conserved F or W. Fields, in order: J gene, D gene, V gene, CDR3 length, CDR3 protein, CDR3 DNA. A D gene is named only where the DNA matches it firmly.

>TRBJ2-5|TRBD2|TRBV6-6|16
CASSYGRGLAQETQYF
TGTGCCAGCAGTTACGGACGGGGACTAGCTCAAGAGACCCAGTACTTC
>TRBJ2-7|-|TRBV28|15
CASSPLTGGLYEQYF
TGTGCCAGCAGTCCGCTGACAGGTGGTCTCTACGAGCAGTACTTC
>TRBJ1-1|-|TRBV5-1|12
CASSLEGFAAFF
TGCGCCAGCAGCTTGGAGGGGTTCGCCGCTTTCTTT
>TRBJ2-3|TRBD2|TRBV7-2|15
CASSLGREGTDTQYF
TGTGCCAGCAGCTTAGGGCGGGAGGGCACAGATACGCAGTATTTT
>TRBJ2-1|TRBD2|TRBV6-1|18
CASSEANPLAVSYNEQFF
TGTGCCAGCAGTGAAGCAAATCCCCTAGCGGTCTCCTACAATGAGCAGTTCTTC
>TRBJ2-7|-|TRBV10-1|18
CASSEGGFSAGSTYEQYF
TGCGCCAGCAGTGAGGGTGGTTTCAGTGCAGGGTCCACCTACGAGCAGTACTTC
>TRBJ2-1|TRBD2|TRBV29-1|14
CSARGTRSHNEQFF
TGCAGCGCCCGCGGGACTAGAAGCCACAATGAGCAGTTCTTC
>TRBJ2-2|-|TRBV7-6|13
CASSSQGAGELFF
TGTGCCAGCAGCTCACAGGGAGCCGGGGAGCTGTTTTTT
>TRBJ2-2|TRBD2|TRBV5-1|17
CAGSPGVLAGGTGELFF
TGCGCCGGCAGTCCCGGAGTGCTGGCGGGAGGCACCGGGGAGCTGTTTTTT
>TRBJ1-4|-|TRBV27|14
CASSFAGFNEKLFF
TGTGCCAGCAGTTTTGCGGGTTTTAATGAAAAACTGTTTTTT
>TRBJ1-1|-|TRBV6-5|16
CASSYSKLGGSTEAFF
TGTGCCAGCAGTTACTCGAAACTGGGGGGAAGCACTGAAGCTTTCTTT
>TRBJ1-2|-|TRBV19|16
CASSPGVGRDINGYTF
TGTGCCAGTAGTCCCGGTGTGGGCAGGGACATCAATGGCTACACCTTC
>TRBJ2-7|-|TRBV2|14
CASSEVGGLGEQYF
TGTGCCAGCAGTGAAGTTGGGGGCTTGGGCGAGCAGTACTTC
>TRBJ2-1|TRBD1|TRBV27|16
CASSSRTGGVYNEQFF
TGTGCCAGCAGTTCTAGGACAGGGGGGGTCTACAATGAGCAGTTCTTC
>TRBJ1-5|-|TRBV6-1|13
CASQGNGNQPQHF
TGTGCCAGCCAGGGAAATGGAAATCAGCCCCAGCATTTT
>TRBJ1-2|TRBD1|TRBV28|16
CASREGGTGGAGGYTF
TGTGCCAGCAGGGAAGGCGGGACAGGGGGCGCAGGAGGCTACACCTTC
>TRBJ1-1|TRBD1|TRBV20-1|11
CSADGQVEAFF
TGCAGTGCGGATGGACAGGTTGAAGCTTTCTTT
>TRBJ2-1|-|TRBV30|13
CAWSGSGPGEQFF
TGTGCCTGGAGCGGGAGTGGCCCGGGTGAGCAGTTCTTC
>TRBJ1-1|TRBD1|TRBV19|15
CASSARDRMNTEAFF
TGTGCCAGTAGTGCTCGGGACAGAATGAACACTGAAGCTTTCTTT
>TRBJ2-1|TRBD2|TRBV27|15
CASSLGTSAHNEQFF
TGTGCCAGCAGTTTAGGGACTAGCGCCCACAATGAGCAGTTCTTC
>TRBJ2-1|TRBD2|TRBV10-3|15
CAISESGTRNNEQFF
TGTGCCATCAGTGAGTCCGGGACTAGAAACAATGAGCAGTTCTTC
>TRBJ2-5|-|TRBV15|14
CATSRDRGQETQYF
TGTGCCACCAGCAGAGACCGAGGTCAAGAGACCCAGTACTTC